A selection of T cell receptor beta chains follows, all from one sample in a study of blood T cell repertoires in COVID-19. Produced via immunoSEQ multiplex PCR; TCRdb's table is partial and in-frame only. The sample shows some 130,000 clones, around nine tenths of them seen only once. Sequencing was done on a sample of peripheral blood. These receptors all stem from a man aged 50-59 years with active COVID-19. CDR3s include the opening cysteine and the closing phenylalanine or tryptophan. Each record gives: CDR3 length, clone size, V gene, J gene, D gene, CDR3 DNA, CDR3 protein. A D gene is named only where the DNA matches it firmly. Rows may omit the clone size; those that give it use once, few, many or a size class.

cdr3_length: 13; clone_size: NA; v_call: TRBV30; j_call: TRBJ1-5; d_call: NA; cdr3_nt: TGTGCCTGGAGTTTAGGGGGACGCCAGCCCCAGCATTTT; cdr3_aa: CAWSLGGRQPQHF
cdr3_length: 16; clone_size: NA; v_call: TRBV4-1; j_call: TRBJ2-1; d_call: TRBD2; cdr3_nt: TGCGCCAGCAGCCAATCCCACGGGACTAGTCACAATGAGCAGTTCTTC; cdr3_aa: CASSQSHGTSHNEQFF
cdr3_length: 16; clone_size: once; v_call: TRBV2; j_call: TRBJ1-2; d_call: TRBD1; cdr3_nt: TGTGCCAGCATTACAGGGGGCGGGGTAGCTAACTATGGCTACACCTTC; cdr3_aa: CASITGGGVANYGYTF
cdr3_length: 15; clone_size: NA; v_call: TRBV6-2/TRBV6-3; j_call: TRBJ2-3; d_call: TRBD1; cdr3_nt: TGTGCCAGCAGTTTGGGGACAGGGAGGACAGATACGCAGTATTTT; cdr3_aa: CASSLGTGRTDTQYF
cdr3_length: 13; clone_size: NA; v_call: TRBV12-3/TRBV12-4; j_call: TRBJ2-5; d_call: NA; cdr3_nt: TGTGCCAGCAGTCCCGGGACTCCGGGGACCCAGTACTTC; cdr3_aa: CASSPGTPGTQYF
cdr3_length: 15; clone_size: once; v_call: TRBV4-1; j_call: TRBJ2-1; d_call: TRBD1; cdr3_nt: TGCGCCAGCAGCCTCGGACAGGCCTCCTACAATGAGCAGTTCTTC; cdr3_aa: CASSLGQASYNEQFF
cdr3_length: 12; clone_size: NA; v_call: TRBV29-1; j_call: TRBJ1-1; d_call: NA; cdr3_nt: TGCAGCGGTTTAATGAGCGGCAGCGAAGCTTTCTTT; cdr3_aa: CSGLMSGSEAFF
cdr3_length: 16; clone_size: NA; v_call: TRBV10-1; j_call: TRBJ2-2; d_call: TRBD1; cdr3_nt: TGCGCCAGGCCCCCCGGGACAGGGGTTGACACCGGGGAGCTGTTTTTT; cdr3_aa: CARPPGTGVDTGELFF
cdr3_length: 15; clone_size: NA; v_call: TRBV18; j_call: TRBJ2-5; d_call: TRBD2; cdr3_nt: TGTGCCAGCTCACCACAGCGGGGGGGCCGAGAGACCCAGTACTTC; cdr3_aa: CASSPQRGGRETQYF
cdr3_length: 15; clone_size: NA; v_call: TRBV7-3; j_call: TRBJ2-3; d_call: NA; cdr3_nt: TGTGCCAGCAGCCTCCAGGGGCCATCCACAGATACGCAGTATTTT; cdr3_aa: CASSLQGPSTDTQYF
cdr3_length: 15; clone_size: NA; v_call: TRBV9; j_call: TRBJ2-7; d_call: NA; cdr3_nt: TGTGCCAGCAGCCCGCAAGGGGGTAGGTCCTACGAGCAGTACTTC; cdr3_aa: CASSPQGGRSYEQYF
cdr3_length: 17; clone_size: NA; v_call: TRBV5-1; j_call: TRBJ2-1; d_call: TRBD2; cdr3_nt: TGCGCCAGCAGCTTGGTGACTAGCGGGGGGAACTACAATGAGCAGTTCTTC; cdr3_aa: CASSLVTSGGNYNEQFF
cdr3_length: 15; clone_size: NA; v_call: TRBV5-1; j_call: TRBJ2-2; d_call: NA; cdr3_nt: TGCGCCAGCAGCTTGGGCAGGGTAGACACCGGGGAGCTGTTTTTT; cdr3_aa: CASSLGRVDTGELFF
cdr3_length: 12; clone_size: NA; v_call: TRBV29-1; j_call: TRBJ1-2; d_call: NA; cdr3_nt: TGCAGCGTGCTTGTAATGGCCTATGGCTACACCTTC; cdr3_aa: CSVLVMAYGYTF
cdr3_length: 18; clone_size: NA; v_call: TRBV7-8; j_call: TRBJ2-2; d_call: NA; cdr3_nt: TGTGCCAGCAGCCACCGGGGGAGAACGAGTCGGGGCACCGGGGAGCTGTTTTTT; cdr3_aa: CASSHRGRTSRGTGELFF
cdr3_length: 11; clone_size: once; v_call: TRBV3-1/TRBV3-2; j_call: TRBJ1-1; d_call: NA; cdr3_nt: TGTGCCAGCAGCCCGGGTTTCGGAGCTTTCTTT; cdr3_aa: CASSPGFGAFF
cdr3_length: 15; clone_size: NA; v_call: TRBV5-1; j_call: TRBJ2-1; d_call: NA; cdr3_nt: TGCGCCAGCAGCTGGGACATGACCTCCTACAATGAGCAGTTCTTC; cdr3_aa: CASSWDMTSYNEQFF
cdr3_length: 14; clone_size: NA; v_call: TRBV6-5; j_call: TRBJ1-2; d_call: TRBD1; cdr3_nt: TGTGCCAGCACAGGGGGCGGTCTTCGGTATGGCTACACCTTC; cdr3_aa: CASTGGGLRYGYTF
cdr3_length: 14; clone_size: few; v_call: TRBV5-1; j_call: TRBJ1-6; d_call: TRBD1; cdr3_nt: TGCGCCAGCAGCTCTGCGGACAGGGTTTCACCCCTCCACTTT; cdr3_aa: CASSSADRVSPLHF
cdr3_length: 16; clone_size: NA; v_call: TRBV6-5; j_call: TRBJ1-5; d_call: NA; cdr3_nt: TGTGCCAGCAGTTACCCAGGCCCAAGGAGCAATCAGCCCCAGCATTTT; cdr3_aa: CASSYPGPRSNQPQHF
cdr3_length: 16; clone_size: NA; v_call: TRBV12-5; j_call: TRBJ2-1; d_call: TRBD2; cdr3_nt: TGTGCTAGTGGTTTGGGCCTAGCGGGGCCCAGGGGCGAGCAGTTCTTC; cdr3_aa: CASGLGLAGPRGEQFF
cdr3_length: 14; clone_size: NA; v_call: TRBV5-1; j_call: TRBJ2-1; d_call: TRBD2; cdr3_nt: TGCGCCAGCAGCTTTAGCGGGGGGGGCGATGAGCAGTTCTTC; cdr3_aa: CASSFSGGGDEQFF
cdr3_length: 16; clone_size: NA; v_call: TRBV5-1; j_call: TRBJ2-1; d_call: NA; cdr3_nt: TGCGCCAGCAGCTTGTCCTTCCAGGGGTCCTACAATGAGCAGTTCTTC; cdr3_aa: CASSLSFQGSYNEQFF
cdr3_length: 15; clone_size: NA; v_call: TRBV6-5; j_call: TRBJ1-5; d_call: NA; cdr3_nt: TGTGCCAGCACCCCGAACAGGGTAGGCAATCAGCCCCAGCATTTT; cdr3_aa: CASTPNRVGNQPQHF
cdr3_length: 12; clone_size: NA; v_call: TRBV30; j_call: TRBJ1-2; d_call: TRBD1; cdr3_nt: TGTGCCTGGAACAGGGGTAACTATGGCTACACCTTC; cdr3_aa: CAWNRGNYGYTF